Presented here are 14 T cell receptor beta chains from one specimen sequenced in a study of regulatory T cells in long-lasting Graves disease. Time point denoted: persistent/refractory GD, antithyroid drugs over 5 years with positive TRAb. With RNA extracted from PBMCs as input, the TCR library was made. In building TCR beta libraries, iRepertoire HTBI primers were used together with Arm-PCR of CDR3 regions. TCRdb analysed the multiplex PCR reads with MiXCR anew, one entry per CDR3 protein. The sample lists around 500,000 distinct CDR3 sequences; around 21% were seen once. The sample here was peripheral blood mononuclear cells (PBMCs), taken when the disease was refractory, from a patient treated with antithyroid drugs. The receptors originated from a female donor with Graves disease.

This clonotype has at least ten counts. V gene TRBV13 combines with J gene TRBJ1-2; D gene ambiguous. Germline CDR1 and CDR2: PRHDT and FYEKMQ (reference sequence). The CDR3 is 15 amino acids. V dropped 5 bases and J dropped 5 bases, with 18 bases sitting between them. In DNA form, the CDR3 reads TGTGCCAGCAGCGAATCCCTCGAGGGAGGGTATGGCTACACCTTC. Translating it yields CASSESLEGGYGYTF.

The chain carries TRBV20-1 and TRBJ2-2; TRBD2 agrees at 11 bases. J gave up 5 bases and V 2 bases, and 4 bases lay outside the gene matches. The CDR3 covers 15 residues. In germline, CDR1 is DFQATT, CDR2 SNEGSKA (reference sequence). The CDR3 is CSARTSGSRTGELFF. For the CDR3, the DNA is TGCAGTGCTAGAACTAGCGGGAGTCGGACCGGGGAGCTGTTTTTT.

To note about this clonotype: A much larger clone lies a single base off, so this may be a read error. No conserved phenylalanine or tryptophan ends this CDR3, so it is likely a read error. This sequence joins TRBV28 and TRBJ1-3; 8 bases map to TRBD1. J gave up 4 bases and V 4 bases, and 3 bases lay outside the gene matches. This CDR3 spans 14 amino acids. Germline values: CDR1 MDHEN, CDR2 SYDVKM. For the CDR3, the DNA is TGTGCCAGCAGTTCGTGGACAGGGGGAAACACCATATATTCT. Amino acid sequence: CASSSWTGGNTIYS.

The V call is TRBV19, the J call TRBJ1-2; tentatively, D is TRBD1 (6 bases). The CDR3 contains 14 residues. Trimming took off 3 bases at V and 8 bases at J, with 16 bases between the two ends. CDR1 is LNHDA, CDR2 SQIVND, per germline (reference sequence). CDR3 residues: CASSIRDTLLGYTF. The CDR3 coding sequence is TGTGCCAGTAGTATCCGGGACACTCTCCTGGGCTACACCTTC.

This clonotype has just a few counts. The chain joins TRBV28 to TRBJ2-5; D ambiguous. The V gene lost 2 bases and the J gene lost 4 bases, with 11 bases spanning the gap. Per the germline V gene, CDR1 is MDHEN and CDR2 is SYDVKM. This CDR3 region has 14 residues. The CDR3 region has the DNA TGTGCCAGCAGTTTAAGACCACCGGGAGAGACCCAGTACTTC. As protein: CASSLRPPGETQYF.

This clonotype was seen a few times. The V and J genes are TRBV6-1 and TRBJ1-3; D remains ambiguous. Trimming took off 6 bases at V and 0 bases at J, with 21 bases between the two ends. There are 18 residues in the CDR3. Germline-derived CDR1 and CDR2 are MNHNS and SASEGT. The DNA of the CDR3 is TGTGCCAGCAGCCCGCTCGGGGTGGGCCCCCGCTCTGGAAACACCATATATTTT. The encoded protein is CASSPLGVGPRSGNTIYF.

This clonotype was counted a few times. The gene calls are TRBV6-1 and TRBJ1-2; the D gene is possibly TRBD1 (6 bases). The V gene lost 8 bases and the J gene lost 8 bases, with 24 bases spanning the gap. The CDR3 contains 15 residues. CDR1 and CDR2 (germline): MNHNS, SASEGT. CDR3 sequence (DNA): TGTGCCAGCGGCACCGATCCGGGACACCGAGGAGGCTACACCTTC. This sequence encodes CASGTDPGHRGGYTF.

V and J are TRBV6-2 or TRBV6-3 and TRBJ2-1, with D maybe TRBD2 (6 bases). V shed 5 bases and J shed 12 bases, with 14 bases lying between them. CDR3 length: 12 amino acids. Germline V gene sequence: CDR1 MNHEY, CDR2 SVGEGT. CDR3 nucleotides: TGTGCCAGCAGTGAAAAGGGACTTAGGCAGTTCTTC. Amino acids: CASSEKGLRQFF.

The chain couples TRBV25-1 to TRBJ2-7; 8 bases are a match to TRBD1. Germline CDR1 reads MGHDK; CDR2 reads SYGVNS. The CDR3 sequence is 16 residues long. With V trimmed by 5 bases and J by 3 bases, 12 bases remained unmatched. Here the CDR3 DNA reads TGTGCCAGCAGTCCCTCAGGGGGCTTAGGCGACTACGAGCAGTACTTC. Protein sequence: CASSPSGGLGDYEQYF.

In DNA form, the CDR3 reads TGTGCCACCAGTGATTTTCGGCGGGAAAAGGAGACCCAGTACTTC. It is translated as CATSDFRREKETQYF. The chain is built from TRBV24-1 and TRBJ2-5; D is perhaps TRBD2 (6 bases). Per germline, CDR1 KGHDR and CDR2 SFDVKD. The CDR3 totals 15 residues. The V gene lost 1 base and the J gene lost 5 bases, with 13 bases spanning the gap.

This clonotype was counted between two and nine times. The chain uses TRBV18 and TRBJ1-1, with D perhaps TRBD1 (6 bases). V was cut by 3 bases and J by 4 bases, with 15 bases left in between. CDR3 length: 15 residues. The germline gives CDR1 KGHSH, CDR2 LQKENI. In DNA form, the CDR3 reads TGTGCCAGCTCACCGAAAGGGGGTAGAGCCACTGAAGCTTTCTTT. Translating gives CASSPKGGRATEAFF.

There are many counts of this clonotype. The chain combines TRBV11-2 with TRBJ2-7, with a possible D match to TRBD1 (6 bases). V was pared by 3 bases and J by 0 bases, with 18 bases between. This CDR3 spans 17 amino acids. The germline gives CDR1 SGHAT, CDR2 FQNNGV. CDR3 protein: CASSFPPWGQSSYEQYF. The CDR3 DNA sequence: TGTGCCAGCAGCTTTCCACCTTGGGGGCAGAGCTCCTACGAGCAGTACTTC.

This clonotype was picked up many times. The chain combines TRBV11-2 with TRBJ2-7; D is undetermined. The CDR3 length is 14 residues. The V end lost 4 bases, the J end lost 1 base, and 11 bases lay between the germline ends. CDR1 and CDR2 from the germline V gene are SGHAT and FQNNGV. CDR3 loop: CASSSQTVSYEQYF. CDR3 DNA sequence: TGTGCCAGCAGCTCCCAGACGGTTTCCTACGAGCAGTACTTC.

This clonotype has more than one count but fewer than ten. This rearrangement joins TRBV20-1 to TRBJ2-7; D not certain. The CDR3 consists of 13 residues. From germline, CDR1 is DFQATT and CDR2 SNEGSKA (reference sequence). The ends were cut back, 0 bases at V and 4 bases at J, with 10 bases in the middle. The CDR3 reads CSARDMDFYEQYF. CDR3 in DNA: TGCAGTGCTAGAGACATGGATTTTTACGAGCAGTACTTC.